This T cell receptor (beta chain) comes out of a study of T cell responses to AZD1222 COVID-19 vaccine. Whole-study context: Pooling of second doses given at about 4 or about 12 weeks was done.

Unmatched junction bases numbered 6, after V lost 2 bases and J lost 3 bases. Germline values: CDR1 LGHDT, CDR2 YNNKEL (reference sequence). The CDR3 extends over 16 amino acids. Details on this clone: What it recognizes is unknown.

Sequencing was performed with immunoSEQ multiplex PCR; in TCRdb, only in-frame clones are kept and a portion is missing. Counted here are some 110,000 clones, 93% occurring once; the ten biggest clones make up around 5%. Regarding the study as a whole: Regions left unmutated in variants are reportedly the target of nearly half of spike-specific TCRs. It was only after the peak T cell response that any repertoires were sampled. Spike-specific TCR breadth and depth rose after two AZD1222 doses.

The sequence was collected from an adult in good health. The specimen was peripheral blood, collected on day 0 of AZD1222 vaccination. The chain is built from TRBV3-1 (or the pseudogene TRBV3-2) and TRBJ1-3; 8 nucleotides agree with TRBD1. The CDR3 nucleotides are TGTGCCAGCAGCCAAAAGTTCACAGGGGGTGGAAACACCATATATTTT. Translating gives CASSQKFTGGGNTIYF.